Below are 11 T cell receptor beta chains sequenced from a single sample in a study of blood T cells in healthy people across ages. The authors ran a second PCR of 7 to 11 cycles using a sample-barcoded 5' primer and a J-beta primer mix. Each CDR3 protein gets one entry after TCRdb re-called the 5' RACE reads with MiXCR. The profile shows hundreds of thousands of distinct CDR3 sequences, 55% to 65% of them singletons. Sequencing was performed on blood. These receptors were taken from a man aged 25 to 45 in good health.

The chain couples TRBV12-3 or TRBV12-4 to TRBJ2-5, with a weak D call TRBD2 (7 bases). V lost 7 bases to trimming and J lost 11 bases, with 26 bases between them. The CDR3 loop spans 15 amino acids. In DNA, the CDR3 is TGTGCCAGCAACCGCGGCACGGGGGGCCTCTATGAGCAGTACTTC. It yields the protein CASNRGTGGLYEQYF.

The V and J genes are TRBV20-1 and TRBJ2-3, with 8 bases aligning to TRBD1. CDR1 DFQATT and CDR2 SNEGSKA come from the germline V gene (reference sequence). This CDR3 has 15 amino acids. Trimming removed 6 bases from V and 3 bases from J; junction bases left unmatched: 11. DNA of the CDR3: TGCAGTGCGACCGGTCGGACAGGGCCAACAGATACGCAGTATTTT. It codes for CSATGRTGPTDTQYF.

This clonotype appeared a few times. The rearrangement links TRBV7-3 to TRBJ2-5; the D gene is possibly TRBD2 (5 bases). The CDR3 has 13 amino acids. Germline CDR1 reads SGHTA; CDR2 reads FQGTGA. V dropped 6 bases and J dropped 5 bases, with 13 bases sitting between them. The chain's CDR3 is CASSPPWEETQYF. CDR3 DNA: TGTGCCAGCAGTCCCCCCTGGGAGGAGACCCAGTACTTC.

Only one count was recorded for this clonotype. The chain has TRBV6-2 or TRBV6-3 and TRBJ2-5; TRBD2 aligns across 13 bases. Germline lookup yields CDR1 MNHEY and CDR2 SVGEGT. The junction had 9 bases not matched to a gene; V was cut back by 7 bases and J by 4 bases. The CDR3 covers 16 residues. As DNA, the CDR3 is TGTGCCAGCAAGACCACTAGCGGGGGGGCCCGAGAGACCCAGTACTTC. Its translation: CASKTTSGGARETQYF.

The chain joins TRBV12-3 or TRBV12-4 to TRBJ1-2; possible D gene TRBD1, 5 bases. CDR3 length: 13 residues. V dropped 5 bases and J dropped 8 bases, with 15 bases sitting between them. CDR3 protein: CASSPSTAVGYTF. For the CDR3, the DNA is TGTGCCAGCAGTCCCTCGACAGCCGTGGGCTACACCTTC.

The chain links TRBV7-2 to TRBJ2-7; D is unclear. The CDR3 is 13 residues long. The V gene lost 5 bases and the J gene lost 1 base, with 9 bases spanning the gap. CDR1 SGHTA and CDR2 FQGNSA come from the germline V gene. This CDR3 is CASSPEPSYEQYF. CDR3 nucleotides: TGTGCCAGCAGCCCGGAGCCATCCTACGAGCAGTACTTC.

This chain links TRBV5-1 with TRBJ2-1; TRBD1 matches 7 bases. The CDR3 covers 12 residues. After removal of 3 bases from V and 10 bases from J, the junction contained 4 bases not matched to a gene. Per germline, CDR1 SGHRS and CDR2 YFSETQ. DNA of the CDR3: TGCGCCAGCAGCTCCAGGGGGTACGAGCAGTTCTTC. Amino acids: CASSSRGYEQFF.

The V and J genes are TRBV6-2 or TRBV6-3 and TRBJ2-7, with a possible D match to TRBD1 (5 bases). Trimming removed 3 bases from V and 0 bases from J, with 9 bases in between. CDR1 is MNHEY and CDR2 is SVGEGT in the germline V gene. This CDR3 has 14 residues. CDR3 bases: TGTGCCAGCAGTTATCAGGGATCCTCCTACGAGCAGTACTTC. It is translated as CASSYQGSSYEQYF.

The chain employs TRBV12-3 or TRBV12-4 and TRBJ2-4; TRBD1 might be the D (6 bases). Trimming shortened V by 5 bases and J by 13 bases, and 18 bases separated the two germline ends. The CDR3 is 13 amino acids. The CDR3 loop is CASSTGLYAVQYF. The CDR3 DNA is TGTGCCAGCAGTACAGGGCTCTACGCGGTGCAGTACTTC.

This clonotype was recorded a few times. J is TRBJ1-1 and V is TRBV29-1; D might be TRBD1 (5 bases). V was trimmed by 4 bases and J by 4 bases, leaving 10 bases between them. The CDR3 is 12 amino acids. The V gene's germline CDR1 is SQVTM and CDR2 ANQGSEA. CDR3 loop: CSVVRGGTEAFF. In nucleotides, the CDR3 is TGCAGCGTTGTGAGGGGTGGCACTGAAGCTTTCTTT.

The chain links TRBV5-1 to TRBJ1-2; D is possibly TRBD1 (5 bases). The CDR3 is made up of 14 amino acids. The V end lost 4 bases, the J end lost 2 bases, and 12 bases lay between the germline ends. Germline values: CDR1 SGHRS, CDR2 YFSETQ. In nucleotides, the CDR3 is TGCGCCAGCAGCACCAGCCAGGGCAACTATGGCTACACCTTC. It specifies CASSTSQGNYGYTF.